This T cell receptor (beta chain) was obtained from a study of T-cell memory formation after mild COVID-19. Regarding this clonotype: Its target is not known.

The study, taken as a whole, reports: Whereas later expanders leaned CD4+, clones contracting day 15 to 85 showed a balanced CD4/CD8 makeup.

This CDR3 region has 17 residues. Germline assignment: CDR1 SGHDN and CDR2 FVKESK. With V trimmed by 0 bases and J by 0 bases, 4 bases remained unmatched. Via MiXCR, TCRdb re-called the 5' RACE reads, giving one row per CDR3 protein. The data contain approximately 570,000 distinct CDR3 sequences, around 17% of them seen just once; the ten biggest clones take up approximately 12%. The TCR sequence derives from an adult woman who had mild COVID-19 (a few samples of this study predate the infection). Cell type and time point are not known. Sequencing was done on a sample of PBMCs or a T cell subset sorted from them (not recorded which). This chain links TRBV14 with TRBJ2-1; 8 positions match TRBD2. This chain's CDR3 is CASSQDRLASSYNEQFF. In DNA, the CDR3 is TGTGCCAGCAGCCAAGACCGACTAGCGAGCTCCTACAATGAGCAGTTCTTC. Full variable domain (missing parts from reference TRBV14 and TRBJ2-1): EAGVTQFPSHSVIEKGQTVTLRCDPISGHDNLYWYRRVMGKEIKFLLHFVKESKQDESGMPNNRFLAERTGGTYSTLKVQPAELEDSGVYFCASSQDRLASSYNEQFFGPGTRLTVL.